A single sample is the source of the 13 T cell receptor beta chains below, sequenced in a study of blood T cells in healthy people across ages. The second PCR ran roughly 6 to 12 cycles with a sample-barcoded 5' primer and J-beta primers. TCRdb independently ran MiXCR on the 5' RACE reads; one entry per CDR3 protein. The sample records approximately 1.5 million distinct CDR3 sequences, 30% to 35% being singletons. Material for sequencing was blood. The receptors were sampled from a woman aged 25 to 39 in good health.

The table lists this clonotype with a few counts. V and J are TRBV12-3 or TRBV12-4 and TRBJ1-2; no reliable D call. V was pared by 8 bases and J by 6 bases, with 7 bases between. The CDR3 extends over 10 amino acids. The CDR3 loop reads CASYSDGYTF. CDR3 DNA sequence: TGTGCCAGCTATTCTGATGGCTACACCTTC.

The V gene is TRBV9, the J gene TRBJ1-1; a possible D gene is TRBD1 (6 bases). Germline loops: CDR1 SGDLS, CDR2 YYNGEE. This CDR3 has 14 residues. With 1 base removed from V and 4 bases from J, the gap between germline ends came to 11 bases. The CDR3 region is CASSVRGFSTEAFF. The DNA of the CDR3 is TGTGCCAGCAGCGTAAGGGGGTTCTCCACTGAAGCTTTCTTT.

The J gene is TRBJ2-4, the V gene TRBV7-2, with 7 bases fitting TRBD2. TRBJ2-7 explains the end of the DNA better; the J call may be wrong. Germline V gives CDR1 SGHTA, CDR2 FQGNSA. CDR3 size: 13 residues. For the CDR3, the DNA is TGTGCCAGCAGCTTAGCACTAGCGTCCGAGCAGTACTTC. Its translation is CASSLALASEQYF.

The chain has TRBV14 and TRBJ2-3; D remains unclear. The germline V gene has CDR1 SGHDN and CDR2 FVKESK. V dropped 1 base and J dropped 6 bases, with 8 bases sitting between them. CDR3 length: 13 residues. In DNA form, the CDR3 reads TGTGCCAGCAGCCAAGGGCTACTGGATACGCAGTATTTT. Translated, it gives CASSQGLLDTQYF.

Of note for this clonotype: One junction end disagrees with the germline gene, perhaps due to a read error. The DNA for the CDR3 is TGCGCCGGCAGCCAAGATAGCCTAGCGGGGGACGAGCAGTACTTC. It encodes CAGSQDSLAGDEQYF. V is TRBV4-1 and J is TRBJ2-7, with 10 bases matching TRBD2. Germline CDR1 is MGHRA and CDR2 is YSYEKL. CDR3 length: 15 amino acids.

CDR3 sequence reads: CASILLSDQGGTCNEQFF. The DNA for the CDR3 is TGTGCCAGCATACTATTATCGGACCAGGGGGGGACCTGCAATGAGCAGTTCTTC. V gene TRBV7-9 combines with J gene TRBJ2-1, with D possibly being TRBD1 or TRBD2 (7 bases each). Germline V gives CDR1 SEHNR, CDR2 FQNEAQ (reference sequence). The V gene lost 7 bases and the J gene lost 6 bases, with 28 bases spanning the gap. The CDR3 has 18 amino acids.

The rearrangement links TRBV18 to TRBJ2-1; no firm D call. The CDR3 has 12 residues. V lost 2 bases, J lost 9 bases, and 8 bases lay in between. Looked up from germline, CDR1 is KGHSH and CDR2 is LQKENI. The CDR3 DNA sequence: TGTGCCAGCTCACCAGGGTTAACTGAGCAGTTCTTC. Its translation is CASSPGLTEQFF.

The genes are TRBV18 and TRBJ2-1; perhaps TRBD2 as D (8 bases). V was shortened by 0 bases and J by 9 bases, with 18 bases between the two germline ends. The CDR3 has 16 amino acids. Germline V gene lookup returns CDR1 KGHSH and CDR2 LQKENI. The CDR3 region is CASSPPGGTRGREQFF. The CDR3 nucleotides are TGTGCCAGCTCACCACCTGGCGGGACTAGGGGGCGTGAGCAGTTCTTC.

This rearrangement joins TRBV28 to TRBJ2-5, with a weak D call TRBD1 (6 bases). Trimming shortened V by 6 bases and J by 2 bases, and 13 bases separated the two germline ends. CDR1 and CDR2 from the germline V gene are MDHEN and SYDVKM. The CDR3 has 14 residues. CDR3 bases: TGTGCCAGCAGCCGTAGGACAGCACAAGAGACCCAGTACTTC. Translation: CASSRRTAQETQYF.

CDR3 coding DNA: TGCGCCAGCAGCCAAACCGGGGGGGCCATCTACGAGCAGTACTTC. Translated: CASSQTGGAIYEQYF. The chain couples TRBV4-1 to TRBJ2-7; TRBD2 aligns across 8 bases. Germline CDR1 is MGHRA and CDR2 is YSYEKL. The CDR3 covers 15 residues. V was clipped by 2 bases and J by 3 bases; unmatched bases: 6.

The J gene is TRBJ1-5, the V gene TRBV10-3; 7 bases line up with TRBD1. V dropped 1 base and J dropped 5; count of bases not matched to a gene: 5. The CDR3 extends over 15 amino acids. CDR1 is ENHRY, CDR2 SYGVKD, per germline. The CDR3 reads CAISEFGTDYQPQHF. CDR3 nucleotide sequence: TGTGCCATCAGTGAGTTTGGGACAGATTATCAGCCCCAGCATTTT.

The chain is built from TRBV5-6 and TRBJ1-2; 8 bases map to TRBD1. Trimming cost V 4 bases and J 4 bases; bases outside gene matches: 6. The CDR3 covers 14 residues. Germline V CDR1 and CDR2: SGHDT, YYEEEE. The CDR3 bases are TGTGCCAGCAGCACCCGACAGGGGTTCTATGGCTACACCTTC. This sequence encodes CASSTRQGFYGYTF.

The chain has TRBV12-5 and TRBJ2-3; the match to TRBD1 covers 8 bases. This CDR3 contains 15 residues. Trimming cost V 6 bases and J 2 bases; bases outside gene matches: 7. The germline V gene encodes CDR1 LGHNT and CDR2 FRNRAP. The CDR3 DNA reads as TGTGCTAGTGGCCGGACAGGGATAACCACAGATACGCAGTATTTT. The encoded protein is CASGRTGITTDTQYF.